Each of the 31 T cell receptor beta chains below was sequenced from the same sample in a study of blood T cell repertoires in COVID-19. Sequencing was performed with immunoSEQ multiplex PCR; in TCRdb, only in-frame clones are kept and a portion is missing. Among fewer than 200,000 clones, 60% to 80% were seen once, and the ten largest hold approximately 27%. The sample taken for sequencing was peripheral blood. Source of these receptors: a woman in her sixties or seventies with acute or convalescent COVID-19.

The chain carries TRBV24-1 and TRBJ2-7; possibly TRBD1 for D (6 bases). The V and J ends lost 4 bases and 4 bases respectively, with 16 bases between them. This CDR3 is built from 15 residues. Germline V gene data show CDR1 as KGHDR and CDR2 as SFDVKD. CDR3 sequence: CATSDSRRGRYEQYF. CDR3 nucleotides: TGTGCCACCAGTGACTCCCGCAGGGGCAGGTACGAGCAGTACTTC.

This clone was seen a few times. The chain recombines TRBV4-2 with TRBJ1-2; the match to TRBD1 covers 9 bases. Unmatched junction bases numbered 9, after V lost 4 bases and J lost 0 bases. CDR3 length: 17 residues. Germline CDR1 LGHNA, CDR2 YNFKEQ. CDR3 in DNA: TGTGCCAGCAGCCTAACAGGACAGGGGACCTCTAACTATGGCTACACCTTC. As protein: CASSLTGQGTSNYGYTF.

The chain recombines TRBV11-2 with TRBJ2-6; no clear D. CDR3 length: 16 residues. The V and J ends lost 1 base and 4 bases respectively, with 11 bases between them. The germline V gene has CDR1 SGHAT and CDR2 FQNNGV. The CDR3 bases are TGTGCCAGCAGCTTAGCCCTAGTCACGGGGGCCAACGTCCTGACTTTC. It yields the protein CASSLALVTGANVLTF.

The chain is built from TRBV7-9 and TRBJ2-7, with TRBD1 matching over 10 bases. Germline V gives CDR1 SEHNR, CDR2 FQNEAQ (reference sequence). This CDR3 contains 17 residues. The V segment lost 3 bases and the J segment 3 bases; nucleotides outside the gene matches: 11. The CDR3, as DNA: TGTGCCAGCAGCTTCCCGCCGGAGGGACAGGGGATCTACGAGCAGTACTTC. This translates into CASSFPPEGQGIYEQYF.

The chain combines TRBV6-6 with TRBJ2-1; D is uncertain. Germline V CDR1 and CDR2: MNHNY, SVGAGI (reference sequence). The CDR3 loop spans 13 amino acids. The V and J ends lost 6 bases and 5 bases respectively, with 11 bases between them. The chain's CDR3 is CASSLLVNNEQFF. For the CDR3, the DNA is TGTGCCAGCAGCTTGCTAGTTAACAATGAGCAGTTCTTC.

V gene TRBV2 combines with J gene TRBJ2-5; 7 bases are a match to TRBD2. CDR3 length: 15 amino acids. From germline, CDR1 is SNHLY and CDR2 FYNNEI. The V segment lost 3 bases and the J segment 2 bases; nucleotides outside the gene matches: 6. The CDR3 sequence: CASSDGGSWQETQYF. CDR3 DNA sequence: TGTGCCAGCAGTGATGGCGGGAGTTGGCAAGAGACCCAGTACTTC.

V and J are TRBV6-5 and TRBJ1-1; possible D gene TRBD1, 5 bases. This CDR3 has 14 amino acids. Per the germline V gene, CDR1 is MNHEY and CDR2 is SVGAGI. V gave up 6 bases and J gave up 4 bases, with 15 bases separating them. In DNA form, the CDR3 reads TGTGCCAGCAGGGACACCCGAAGGGGCACTGAAGCTTTCTTT. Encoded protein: CASRDTRRGTEAFF.

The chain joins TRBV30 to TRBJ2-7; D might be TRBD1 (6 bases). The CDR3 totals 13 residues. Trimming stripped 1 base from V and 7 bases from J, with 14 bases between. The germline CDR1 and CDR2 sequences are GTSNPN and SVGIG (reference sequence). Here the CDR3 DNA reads TGTGCCTGGAGTGCTCAGGGGTTCGGGGAGCAGTACTTC. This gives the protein CAWSAQGFGEQYF.

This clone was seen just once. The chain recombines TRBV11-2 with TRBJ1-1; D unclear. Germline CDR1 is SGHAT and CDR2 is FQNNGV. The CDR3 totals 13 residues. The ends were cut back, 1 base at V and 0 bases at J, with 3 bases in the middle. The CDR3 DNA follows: TGTGCCAGCAGCTTAGCTGTGAACACTGAAGCTTTCTTT. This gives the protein CASSLAVNTEAFF.

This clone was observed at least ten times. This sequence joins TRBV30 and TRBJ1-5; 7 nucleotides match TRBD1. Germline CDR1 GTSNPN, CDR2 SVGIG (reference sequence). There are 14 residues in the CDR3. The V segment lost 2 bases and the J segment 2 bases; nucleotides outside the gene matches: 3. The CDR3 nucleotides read TGTGCCTGGAGTACCACAGGGGGCAATCAGCCCCAGCATTTT. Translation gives CAWSTTGGNQPQHF.

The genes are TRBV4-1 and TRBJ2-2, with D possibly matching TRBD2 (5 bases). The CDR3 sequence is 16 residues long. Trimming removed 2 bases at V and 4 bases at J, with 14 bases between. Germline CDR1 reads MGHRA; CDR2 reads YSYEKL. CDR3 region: CASSQLMEASTGELFF. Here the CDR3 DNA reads TGCGCCAGCAGCCAACTAATGGAGGCGAGCACCGGGGAGCTGTTTTTT.

The DNA of the CDR3 is TGTGCCAGTAGTATACCAGACAGGGGGTGGGAGCCCCAGCATTTT. Its translation is CASSIPDRGWEPQHF. The chain recombines TRBV19 with TRBJ1-5; 9 positions match TRBD1. V lost 2 bases to trimming and J lost 8 bases; unmatched junction nucleotides: 7. The CDR3 is 15 amino acids. Germline V CDR1 and CDR2: LNHDA, SQIVND (reference sequence).

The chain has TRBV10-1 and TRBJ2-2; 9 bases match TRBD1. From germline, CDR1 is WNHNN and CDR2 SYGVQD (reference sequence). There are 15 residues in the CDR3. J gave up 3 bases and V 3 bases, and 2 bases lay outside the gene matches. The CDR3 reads CASSEQGADTGELFF. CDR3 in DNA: TGCGCCAGCAGTGAACAGGGGGCGGACACCGGGGAGCTGTTTTTT.

The DNA for the CDR3 is TGTGCCAGCAGCGGAACCCCGACTCCTGGAAACACCATATATTTT. Amino acid sequence: CASSGTPTPGNTIYF. The V and J genes are TRBV5-6 and TRBJ1-3; D uncertain. With 4 bases removed from V and 2 bases from J, the gap between germline ends came to 13 bases. The CDR3 is made up of 15 amino acids. Germline lookup yields CDR1 SGHDT and CDR2 YYEEEE. Together with reference TRBV5-6 and TRBJ1-3, the CDR3 gives the full variable domain: DAGVTQSPTHLIKTRGQQVTLRCSPKSGHDTVSWYQQALGQGPQFIFQYYEEEERQRGNFPDRFSGHQFPNYSSELNVNALLLGDSALYLCASSGTPTPGNTIYFGEGSWLTVV.

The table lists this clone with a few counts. CDR3 residues: CASSRPEGTEAFF. CDR3 nucleotide sequence: TGTGCCAGCAGTCGACCAGAGGGTACTGAAGCTTTCTTT. The genes are TRBV27 and TRBJ1-1; D is unclear. The CDR3 sequence is 13 residues long. CDR1 and CDR2 (germline): MNHEY, SMNVEV (reference sequence). The V gene lost 5 bases and the J gene lost 5 bases, with 12 bases spanning the gap.

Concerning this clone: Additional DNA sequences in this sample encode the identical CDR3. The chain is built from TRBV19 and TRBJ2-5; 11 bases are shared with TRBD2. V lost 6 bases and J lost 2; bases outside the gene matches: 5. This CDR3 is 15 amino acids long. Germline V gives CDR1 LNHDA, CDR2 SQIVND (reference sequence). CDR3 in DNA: TGTGCCAGTAGCAAACTAGCGGGAGTTCAAGAGACCCAGTACTTC. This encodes CASSKLAGVQETQYF.

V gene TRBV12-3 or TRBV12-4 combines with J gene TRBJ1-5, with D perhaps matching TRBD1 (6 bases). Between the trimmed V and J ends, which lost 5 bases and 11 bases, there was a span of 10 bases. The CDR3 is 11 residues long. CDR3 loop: CASSRQGSQHF. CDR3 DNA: TGTGCCAGCAGTCGCCAGGGGTCCCAGCATTTT.

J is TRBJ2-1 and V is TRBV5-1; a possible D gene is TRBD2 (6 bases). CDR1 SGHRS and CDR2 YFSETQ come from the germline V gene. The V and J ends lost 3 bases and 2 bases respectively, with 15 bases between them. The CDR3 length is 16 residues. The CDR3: CASSSLSGRAYNEQFF. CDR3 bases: TGCGCCAGCAGCTCCCTTAGCGGAAGGGCCTACAATGAGCAGTTCTTC.

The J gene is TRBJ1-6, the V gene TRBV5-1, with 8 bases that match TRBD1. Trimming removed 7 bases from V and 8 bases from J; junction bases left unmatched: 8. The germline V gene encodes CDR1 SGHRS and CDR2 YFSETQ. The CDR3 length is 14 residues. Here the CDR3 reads CASDEGQGDSPLHF. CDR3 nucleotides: TGCGCCAGCGACGAAGGACAGGGAGATTCACCCCTCCACTTT.

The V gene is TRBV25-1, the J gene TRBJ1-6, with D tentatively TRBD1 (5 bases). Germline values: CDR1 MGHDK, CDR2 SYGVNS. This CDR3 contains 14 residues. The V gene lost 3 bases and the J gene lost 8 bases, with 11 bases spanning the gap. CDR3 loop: CASSEVTVHSPLHF. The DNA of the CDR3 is TGTGCCAGCAGTGAGGTGACAGTGCATTCACCCCTCCACTTT.

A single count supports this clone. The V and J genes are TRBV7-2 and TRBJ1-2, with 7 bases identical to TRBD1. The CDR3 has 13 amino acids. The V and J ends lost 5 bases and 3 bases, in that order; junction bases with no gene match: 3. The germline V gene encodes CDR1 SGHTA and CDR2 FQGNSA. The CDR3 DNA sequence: TGTGCCAGCAGCGCTGACAGGGACTATGGCTACACCTTC. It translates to CASSADRDYGYTF.

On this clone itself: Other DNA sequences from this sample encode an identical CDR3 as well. The CDR3 region is CASSGQYNSPLHF. Here the CDR3 DNA reads TGTGCCAGCAGCGGACAGTACAATTCACCCCTCCACTTT. The rearrangement joins TRBV2 to TRBJ1-6, with TRBD1 as a possible D gene (6 bases). V lost 6 bases and J 7 bases, leaving 10 bases between the germline ends. The CDR3 spans 13 residues. In germline, CDR1 is SNHLY, CDR2 FYNNEI.

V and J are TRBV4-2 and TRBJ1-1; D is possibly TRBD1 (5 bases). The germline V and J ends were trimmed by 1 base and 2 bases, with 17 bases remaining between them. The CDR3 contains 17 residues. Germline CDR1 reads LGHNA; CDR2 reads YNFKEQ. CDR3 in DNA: TGTGCCAGCAGCCAAGGTTCTAATTTGGGGGGAAACACTGAAGCTTTCTTT. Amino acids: CASSQGSNLGGNTEAFF.

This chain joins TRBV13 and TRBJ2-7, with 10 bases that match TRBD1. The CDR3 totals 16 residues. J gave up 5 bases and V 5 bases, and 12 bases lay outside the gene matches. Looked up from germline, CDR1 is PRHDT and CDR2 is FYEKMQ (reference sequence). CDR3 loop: CASSKTGGASRDEQYF. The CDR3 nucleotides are TGTGCCAGCAGCAAGACAGGGGGCGCGTCTCGGGACGAGCAGTACTTC.

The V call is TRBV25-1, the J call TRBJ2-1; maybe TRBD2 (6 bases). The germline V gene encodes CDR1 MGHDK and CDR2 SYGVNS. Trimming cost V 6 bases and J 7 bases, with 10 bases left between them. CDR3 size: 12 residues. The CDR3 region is CASSLAANEQFF. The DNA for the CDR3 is TGTGCCAGCAGCTTAGCGGCTAATGAGCAGTTCTTC.

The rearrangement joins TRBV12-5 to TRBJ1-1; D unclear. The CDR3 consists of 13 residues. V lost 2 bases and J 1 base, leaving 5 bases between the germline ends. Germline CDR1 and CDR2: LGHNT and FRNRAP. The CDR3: CASGLTANTEAFF. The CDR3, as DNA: TGTGCTAGTGGTTTGACAGCGAACACTGAAGCTTTCTTT. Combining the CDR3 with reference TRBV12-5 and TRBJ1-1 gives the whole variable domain DARVTQTPRHKVTEMGQEVTMRCQPILGHNTVFWYRQTMMQGLELLAYFRNRAPLDDSGMPKDRFSAEMPDATLATLKIQPSEPRDSAVYFCASGLTANTEAFFGQGTRLTVV.

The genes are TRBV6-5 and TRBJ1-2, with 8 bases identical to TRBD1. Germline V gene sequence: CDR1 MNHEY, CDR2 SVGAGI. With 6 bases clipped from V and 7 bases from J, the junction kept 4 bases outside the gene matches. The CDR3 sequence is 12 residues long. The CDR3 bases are TGTGCCAGCAGCGACAGGGGAACTGGCTACACCTTC. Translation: CASSDRGTGYTF.

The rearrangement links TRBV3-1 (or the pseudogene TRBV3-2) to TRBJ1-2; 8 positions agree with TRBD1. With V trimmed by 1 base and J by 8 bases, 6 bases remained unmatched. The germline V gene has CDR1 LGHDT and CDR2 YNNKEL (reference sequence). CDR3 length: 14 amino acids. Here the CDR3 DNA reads TGTGCCAGCAGCCAAGCGACAGGGGAGAGAGGCTACACCTTC. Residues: CASSQATGERGYTF.

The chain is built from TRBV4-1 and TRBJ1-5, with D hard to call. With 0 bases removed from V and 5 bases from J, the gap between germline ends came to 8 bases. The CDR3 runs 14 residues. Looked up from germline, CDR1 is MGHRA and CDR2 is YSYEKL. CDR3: CASSQDGIYQPQHF. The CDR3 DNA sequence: TGCGCCAGCAGCCAAGACGGGATCTATCAGCCCCAGCATTTT.

The CDR3 loop is CASSLEGQTITDTQYF. The DNA for the CDR3 is TGCGCCAGCAGCTTGGAAGGTCAGACTATCACAGATACGCAGTATTTT. The chain uses TRBV5-1 and TRBJ2-3; a weak D match, TRBD2 (5 bases). Germline assignment: CDR1 SGHRS and CDR2 YFSETQ. V was clipped by 0 bases and J by 2 bases, with 13 bases between them. The length of the CDR3 is 16 residues.

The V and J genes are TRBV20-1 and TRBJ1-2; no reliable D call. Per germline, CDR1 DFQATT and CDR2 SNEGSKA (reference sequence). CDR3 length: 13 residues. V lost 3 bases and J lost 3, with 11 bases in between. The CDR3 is CSASLYADYGYTF. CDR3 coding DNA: TGCAGTGCTAGTTTATACGCGGACTATGGCTACACCTTC.